This passage covers 27 T cell receptor beta chains from one sample sequenced in a study of T cell responses to AZD1222 COVID-19 vaccine. Clones were sequenced by immunoSEQ multiplex PCR, and TCRdb holds only the in-frame ones, with some missing. The table shows around 150,000 clones, with around 95% occurring only once. This specimen consisted of peripheral blood, obtained on day 0 of AZD1222 vaccination. Receptors were obtained from an adult in good health.

This chain joins TRBV10-2 and TRBJ2-3, with D tentatively TRBD2 (7 bases). Germline V lookup: CDR1 WSHSY, CDR2 SAAADI. The CDR3 length is 16 residues. The V and J ends lost 1 base and 0 bases respectively, with 11 bases between them. The CDR3 nucleotides read TGCGCCAGCAGTGAGTGGGGGGGCGCTAGCACAGATACGCAGTATTTT. This translates into CASSEWGGASTDTQYF.

V is TRBV13 and J is TRBJ1-1; no clear D gene. V shed 1 base and J shed 8 bases, with 11 bases lying between them. Germline CDR1 PRHDT, CDR2 FYEKMQ (reference sequence). The CDR3 is made up of 13 amino acids. The CDR3 protein is CASSLAGSVEAFF. The DNA for the CDR3 is TGTGCCAGCAGCTTAGCCGGTTCCGTGGAAGCTTTCTTT.

This clone was detected once. The chain combines TRBV7-2 with TRBJ2-1; the match to TRBD2 covers 16 bases. V trimming: 3 bases; J trimming: 16 bases; junction bases outside the gene matches: 9. The CDR3 has 15 residues. CDR1 SGHTA and CDR2 FQGNSA come from the germline V gene. In DNA form, the CDR3 reads TGTGCCAGCAGCTTCGCCCCGGGACTAGCGGGAGGGAGATTCTTC. Translated, it gives CASSFAPGLAGGRFF.

J is TRBJ1-3 and V is TRBV5-1, with a weak D call TRBD1 (5 bases). CDR3 size: 14 residues. From germline, CDR1 is SGHRS and CDR2 YFSETQ. The V end was cut by 3 bases, the J end by 0 bases, with 7 bases between. The CDR3: CASSSGTSGNTIYF. In nucleotides, the CDR3 is TGCGCCAGCAGCTCCGGGACCTCTGGAAACACCATATATTTT.

This clone was observed once. This chain joins TRBV7-2 and TRBJ1-1; D remains ambiguous. This CDR3 has 13 amino acids. V was trimmed by 2 bases and J by 0 bases, leaving 4 bases between them. Germline values: CDR1 SGHTA, CDR2 FQGNSA. The CDR3 DNA sequence: TGTGCCAGCAGCTTAAGCGTGAACACTGAAGCTTTCTTT. Amino acids: CASSLSVNTEAFF.

The chain carries TRBV15 and TRBJ1-5; D may be TRBD1 (6 bases). The germline V gene has CDR1 LNHNV and CDR2 YYDKDF (reference sequence). The V end was cut by 4 bases, the J end by 1 base, with 8 bases between. This CDR3 is built from 14 residues. CDR3 sequence (DNA): TGTGCCACCAGCAAGGGACAAAGCAATCAGCCCCAGCATTTT. It specifies CATSKGQSNQPQHF.

The chain combines TRBV4-2 with TRBJ1-1; D remains unclear. Germline CDR1 LGHNA, CDR2 YNFKEQ. The CDR3 length is 14 residues. Trimming shortened V by 1 base and J by 5 bases, and 11 bases separated the two germline ends. The CDR3: CASSQGRANTEAFF. CDR3 sequence (DNA): TGTGCCAGCAGCCAAGGGAGGGCTAATACTGAAGCTTTCTTT.

J is TRBJ1-5 and V is TRBV9; D not resolved. The CDR3 spans 14 residues. Looked up from germline, CDR1 is SGDLS and CDR2 is YYNGEE. Trimming left V 4 bases short and J 9 bases short, with 17 bases between. CDR3 bases: TGTGCCAGCAGCTCAGACCCGTTCTATGGGCCCCAGCATTTT. Its protein is CASSSDPFYGPQHF. Filled out from reference TRBV9 and TRBJ1-5, the complete variable domain reads DSGVTQTPKHLITATGQRVTLRCSPRSGDLSVYWYQQSLDQGLQFLIQYYNGEERAKGNILERFSAQQFPDLHSELNLSSLELGDSALYFCASSSDPFYGPQHFGDGTRLSIL.

V gene TRBV11-3 combines with J gene TRBJ2-1; 7 nucleotides line up with TRBD1. The CDR3 sequence is 15 residues long. Germline values: CDR1 SGHNT, CDR2 YENEEA. V gave up 4 bases and J gave up 2 bases; unmatched junction bases: 5. This chain's CDR3 is CASSYRQGPYNEQFF. CDR3 in DNA: TGTGCCAGCAGCTATCGACAGGGACCCTACAATGAGCAGTTCTTC. Variable domain in full (rest from reference TRBV11-3 and TRBJ2-1): EAGVVQSPRYKIIEKKQPVAFWCNPISGHNTLYWYLQNLGQGPELLIRYENEEAVDDSQLPKDRFSAERLKGVDSTLKIQPAELGDSAVYLCASSYRQGPYNEQFFGPGTRLTVL.

CDR3 region: CASSPFTNTEAFF. CDR3 sequence (DNA): TGTGCCAGCAGTCCCTTCACGAACACTGAAGCTTTCTTT. The chain is built from TRBV3-1 (or the pseudogene TRBV3-2) and TRBJ1-1; D unclear. Looked up from germline, CDR1 is LGHDT and CDR2 is YNNKEL (reference sequence). V gave up 6 bases and J gave up 1 base, with 9 bases separating them. The CDR3 is 13 amino acids.

The V call is TRBV4-2, the J call TRBJ2-6, with 7 positions matching TRBD2. CDR1 and CDR2 from the germline V gene are LGHNA and YNFKEQ. The CDR3 loop spans 16 amino acids. V shed 0 bases, J shed 2 bases, and the junction held 1 base outside the gene matches. In DNA, the CDR3 is TGTGCCAGCAGCCAAGATGGGGGGGCTGGGGCCAACGTCCTGACTTTC. This translates into CASSQDGGAGANVLTF.

The chain is built from TRBV5-4 and TRBJ1-4, with 8 bases lining up with TRBD1. Losses at the gene ends were 4 bases for V and 4 bases for J; bases not matched to a gene: 6. Germline CDR1 and CDR2: SGHNT and YYREEE (reference sequence). This CDR3 is 15 amino acids long. As DNA, the CDR3 is TGTGCCAGCAGCCCAGGGGGCCCAAGTAATGAAAAACTGTTTTTT. Translated: CASSPGGPSNEKLFF.

The chain joins TRBV7-8 to TRBJ1-5, with 9 bases aligning to TRBD1. The germline gives CDR1 SGHVS, CDR2 FQNEAQ. J was trimmed by 5 bases and V by 1 base; bases with no gene match: 6. The CDR3 is made up of 16 amino acids. The CDR3 DNA follows: TGTGCCAGCAGCTTAGGGGAGGGACAGGGAGATCAGCCCCAGCATTTT. Translated, it gives CASSLGEGQGDQPQHF.

This clone was counted a few times. The chain uses TRBV4-1 and TRBJ1-6, with 7 positions matching TRBD1. The CDR3 is 15 amino acids. The ends lost 1 base at V and 10 bases at J; junction bases unmatched: 7. Germline V gives CDR1 MGHRA, CDR2 YSYEKL. The CDR3 spells CASSQGPRGQSPLHF. The CDR3 region has the DNA TGCGCCAGCAGCCAAGGGCCAAGGGGGCAGTCACCCCTCCACTTT.

The gene calls are TRBV6-5 and TRBJ2-1, with D tentatively TRBD2 (5 bases). CDR1 is MNHEY and CDR2 is SVGAGI in the germline V gene. The V gene lost 5 bases and the J gene lost 7 bases, with 18 bases spanning the gap. The CDR3 extends over 15 amino acids. The CDR3 reads CASSPKLSTGNEQFF. CDR3 nucleotide sequence: TGTGCCAGCAGTCCCAAACTAAGCACGGGGAATGAGCAGTTCTTC.

This chain links TRBV5-4 with TRBJ2-1; maybe TRBD2 (6 bases). The CDR3 length is 14 residues. Germline CDR1 and CDR2: SGHNT and YYREEE (reference sequence). Trimming removed 0 bases at V and 2 bases at J, with 6 bases between. CDR3 bases: TGTGCCAGCAGCTTGGCGGGAGCCTACAATGAGCAGTTCTTC. Translation gives CASSLAGAYNEQFF.

Remarks on this clone: Distinct nucleotide sequences in the sample also encode this CDR3. This chain joins TRBV28 and TRBJ1-1; D is undetermined. CDR1 MDHEN and CDR2 SYDVKM come from the germline V gene. The CDR3 extends over 11 amino acids. CDR3 protein: CASLTNTEAFF. CDR3 nucleotide sequence: TGTGCGTCTCTAACAAACACTGAAGCTTTCTTT.

The V gene is TRBV6-5, the J gene TRBJ2-2; 7 nucleotides align to TRBD2. This CDR3 contains 16 residues. Germline V gene lookup returns CDR1 MNHEY and CDR2 SVGAGI. V shed 1 base, J shed 2 bases, and the junction held 4 bases outside the gene matches. CDR3 residues: CASSYYLTSNTGELFF. CDR3 DNA: TGTGCCAGCAGTTACTACCTGACTAGCAACACCGGGGAGCTGTTTTTT.

The J gene is TRBJ1-1, the V gene TRBV2; 12 bases fit TRBD1. The CDR3 has 16 residues. The J segment lost 4 bases and the V segment lost 4 bases, leaving 7 bases of the junction unmatched. Germline V gene lookup returns CDR1 SNHLY and CDR2 FYNNEI. The CDR3 spells CASSAGQGAGGTEAFF. The CDR3 bases are TGTGCCAGCAGTGCGGGACAGGGGGCAGGTGGCACTGAAGCTTTCTTT.

The chain uses TRBV4-1 and TRBJ1-2, with D possibly matching TRBD1 (5 bases). V was trimmed by 0 bases and J by 3 bases, leaving 8 bases between them. Germline values: CDR1 MGHRA, CDR2 YSYEKL. This CDR3 has 14 amino acids. DNA of the CDR3: TGCGCCAGCAGCCAAGATCGGGGACACTATGGCTACACCTTC. This sequence encodes CASSQDRGHYGYTF.

The chain combines TRBV9 with TRBJ1-3; no firm D call. V was trimmed by 4 bases and J by 0 bases, leaving 11 bases between them. CDR3 size: 15 residues. Germline V gene data show CDR1 as SGDLS and CDR2 as YYNGEE. The CDR3 is CASSSGVISGNTIYF. The CDR3 DNA sequence: TGTGCCAGCAGCAGCGGGGTGATCTCTGGAAACACCATATATTTT.

The gene calls are TRBV11-2 and TRBJ2-3, with TRBD2 identical over 9 bases. With V trimmed by 3 bases and J by 0 bases, 4 bases remained unmatched. The germline gives CDR1 SGHAT, CDR2 FQNNGV. The length of the CDR3 is 16 residues. The CDR3 coding sequence is TGTGCCAGCAGCTTCGCTAGCGGGGCTAGCACAGATACGCAGTATTTT. Its protein product is CASSFASGASTDTQYF.

The chain joins TRBV11-3 to TRBJ2-1; D gene uncertain. Germline V gene data show CDR1 as SGHNT and CDR2 as YENEEA. The CDR3 contains 17 residues. Trimming removed 0 bases at V and 3 bases at J, with 15 bases between. The chain's CDR3 is CASSLDGSTFGYNEQFF. The CDR3 DNA reads as TGTGCCAGCAGCTTAGATGGCTCGACGTTTGGCTACAATGAGCAGTTCTTC.

This clone was observed a single time. The chain couples TRBV7-9 to TRBJ2-2, with 8 bases aligning to TRBD2. The CDR3 extends over 16 amino acids. J lost 1 base, V lost 6 bases, and 7 bases had no gene match. The germline V gene encodes CDR1 SEHNR and CDR2 FQNEAQ (reference sequence). CDR3 region: CASRQSGSGNTGELFF. CDR3 nucleotide sequence: TGTGCCAGCAGGCAGAGCGGGAGTGGGAACACCGGGGAGCTGTTTTTT.

The chain uses TRBV6-5 and TRBJ1-4; a possible D gene is TRBD1 (5 bases). The CDR3 consists of 16 residues. Trimming shortened V by 4 bases and J by 4 bases, and 16 bases separated the two germline ends. The germline CDR1 and CDR2 sequences are MNHEY and SVGAGI. CDR3 sequence: CASSSPSQADNEKLFF. CDR3 nucleotides: TGTGCCAGCAGTTCCCCATCACAGGCTGATAATGAAAAACTGTTTTTT.

This clone is a singleton in its sample. V is TRBV7-9 and J is TRBJ2-3, with no clear D. The CDR3 is 15 residues long. V was clipped by 1 base and J by 2 bases, with 10 bases between them. The germline CDR1 and CDR2 sequences are SEHNR and FQNEAQ (reference sequence). The CDR3 here is CASSLEGGDTDTQYF. The CDR3 DNA is TGTGCCAGCAGCTTAGAGGGCGGAGACACAGATACGCAGTATTTT.

This chain joins TRBV7-2 and TRBJ1-3, with TRBD1 matching 10 bases. V was clipped by 5 bases and J by 2 bases; unmatched bases: 6. Germline CDR1 is SGHTA and CDR2 is FQGNSA. This CDR3 spans 16 amino acids. CDR3 nucleotides: TGTGCCAGCAGCCAAAGGGACAGGGGACCTGGAAACACCATATATTTT. This codes for CASSQRDRGPGNTIYF.